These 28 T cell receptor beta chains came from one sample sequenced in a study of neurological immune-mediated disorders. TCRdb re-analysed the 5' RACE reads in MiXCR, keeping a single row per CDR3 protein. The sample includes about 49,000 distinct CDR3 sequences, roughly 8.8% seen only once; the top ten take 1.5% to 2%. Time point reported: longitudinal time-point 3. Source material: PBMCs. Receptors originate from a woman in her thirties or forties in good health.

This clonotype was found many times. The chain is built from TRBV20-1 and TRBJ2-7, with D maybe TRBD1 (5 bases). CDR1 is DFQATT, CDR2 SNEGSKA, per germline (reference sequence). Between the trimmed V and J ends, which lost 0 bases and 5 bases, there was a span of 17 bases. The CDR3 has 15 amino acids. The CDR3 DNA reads TGCAGTGCTAGAGATTCTGAGGCAGGGTTAAACGAGCAGTACTTC. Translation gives CSARDSEAGLNEQYF.

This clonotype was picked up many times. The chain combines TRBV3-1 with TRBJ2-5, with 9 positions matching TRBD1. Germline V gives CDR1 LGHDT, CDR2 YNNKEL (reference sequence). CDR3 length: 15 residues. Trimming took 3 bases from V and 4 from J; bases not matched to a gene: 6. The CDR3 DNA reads TGTGCCAGCAGCCAGAGGACAGGGGCGGCAGAGACCCAGTACTTC. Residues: CASSQRTGAAETQYF.

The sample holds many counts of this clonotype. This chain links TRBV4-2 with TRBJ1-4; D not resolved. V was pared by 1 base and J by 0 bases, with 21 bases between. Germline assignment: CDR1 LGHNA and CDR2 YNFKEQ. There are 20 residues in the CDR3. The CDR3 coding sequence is TGTGCCAGCAGCCAAGTCGTCTCGTATGGGGATACTACAACTAATGAAAAACTGTTTTTT. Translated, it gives CASSQVVSYGDTTTNEKLFF.

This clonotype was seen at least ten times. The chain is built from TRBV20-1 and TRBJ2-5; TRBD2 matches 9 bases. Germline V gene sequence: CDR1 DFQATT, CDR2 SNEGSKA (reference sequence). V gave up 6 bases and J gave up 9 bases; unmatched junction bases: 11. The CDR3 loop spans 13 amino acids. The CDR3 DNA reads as TGCAGTGCCAAAGCTAGCGGGGAGGGGGCCCAGTACTTC. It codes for CSAKASGEGAQYF.

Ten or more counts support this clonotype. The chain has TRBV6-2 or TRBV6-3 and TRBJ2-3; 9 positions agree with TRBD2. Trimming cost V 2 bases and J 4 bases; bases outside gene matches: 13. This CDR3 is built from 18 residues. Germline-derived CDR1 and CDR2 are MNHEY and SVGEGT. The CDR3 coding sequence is TGTGCCAGCAGTTACGAGCGGGAGGCTCTACGGGTTTCAGATACGCAGTATTTT. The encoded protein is CASSYEREALRVSDTQYF.

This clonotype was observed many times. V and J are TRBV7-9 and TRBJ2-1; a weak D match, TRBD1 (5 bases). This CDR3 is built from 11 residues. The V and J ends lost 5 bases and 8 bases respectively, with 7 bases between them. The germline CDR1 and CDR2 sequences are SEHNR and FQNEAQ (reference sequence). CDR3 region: CASSPGYEQFF. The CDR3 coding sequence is TGTGCCAGCAGCCCAGGGTATGAGCAGTTCTTC.

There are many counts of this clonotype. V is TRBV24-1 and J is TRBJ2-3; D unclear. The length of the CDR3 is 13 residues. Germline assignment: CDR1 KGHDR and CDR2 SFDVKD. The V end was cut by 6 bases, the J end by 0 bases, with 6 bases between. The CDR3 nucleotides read TGTGCCACCAGTCGTGGGAGCACAGATACGCAGTATTTT. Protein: CATSRGSTDTQYF.

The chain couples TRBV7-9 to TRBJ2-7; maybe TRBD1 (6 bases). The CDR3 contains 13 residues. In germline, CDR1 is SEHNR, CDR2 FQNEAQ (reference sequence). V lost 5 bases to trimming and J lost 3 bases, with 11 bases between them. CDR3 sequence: CASSRQDIYEQYF. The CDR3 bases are TGTGCCAGCAGCCGACAGGACATCTACGAGCAGTACTTC.

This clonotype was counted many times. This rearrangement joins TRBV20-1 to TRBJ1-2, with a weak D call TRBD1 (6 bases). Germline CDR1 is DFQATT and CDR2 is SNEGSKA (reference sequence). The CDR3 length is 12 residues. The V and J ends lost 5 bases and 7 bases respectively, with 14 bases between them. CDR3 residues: CSAPQGNAGYTF. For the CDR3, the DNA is TGCAGTGCTCCGCAGGGGAACGCTGGCTACACCTTC.

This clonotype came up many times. CDR3 protein: CASSLIGQGNTEAFF. The DNA of the CDR3 is TGTGCCAGCAGCTTAATCGGACAGGGGAACACTGAAGCTTTCTTT. The chain couples TRBV7-8 to TRBJ1-1; 8 bases align to TRBD1. CDR3 length: 15 amino acids. In germline, CDR1 is SGHVS, CDR2 FQNEAQ. V lost 2 bases to trimming and J lost 1 base; unmatched junction nucleotides: 3.

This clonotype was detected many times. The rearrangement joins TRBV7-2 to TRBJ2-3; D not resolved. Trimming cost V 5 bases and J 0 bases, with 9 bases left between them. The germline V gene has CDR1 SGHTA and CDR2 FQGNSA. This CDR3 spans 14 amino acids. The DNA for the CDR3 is TGTGCCAGCAGCCGACACTTAAGCACAGATACGCAGTATTTT. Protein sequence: CASSRHLSTDTQYF.

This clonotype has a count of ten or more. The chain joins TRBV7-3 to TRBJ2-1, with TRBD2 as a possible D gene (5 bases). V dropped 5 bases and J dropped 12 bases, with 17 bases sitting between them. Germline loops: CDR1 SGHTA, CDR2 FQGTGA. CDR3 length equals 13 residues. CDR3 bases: TGTGCCAGCAGCCCCGGGGTGGCGAAATGGCAGTTCTTC. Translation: CASSPGVAKWQFF.

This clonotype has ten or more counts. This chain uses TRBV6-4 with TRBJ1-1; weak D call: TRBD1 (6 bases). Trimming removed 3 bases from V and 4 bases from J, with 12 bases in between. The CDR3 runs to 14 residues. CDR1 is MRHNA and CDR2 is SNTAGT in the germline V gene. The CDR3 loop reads CASSDTDRGTEAFF. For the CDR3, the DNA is TGTGCCAGCAGTGATACGGACAGAGGCACTGAAGCTTTCTTT.

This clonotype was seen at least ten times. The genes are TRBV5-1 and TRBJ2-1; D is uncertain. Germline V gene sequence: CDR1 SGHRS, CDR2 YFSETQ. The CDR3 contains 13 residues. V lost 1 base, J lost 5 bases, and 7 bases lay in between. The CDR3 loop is CASSLIPDNEQFF. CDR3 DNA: TGCGCCAGCAGCTTGATTCCGGACAATGAGCAGTTCTTC.

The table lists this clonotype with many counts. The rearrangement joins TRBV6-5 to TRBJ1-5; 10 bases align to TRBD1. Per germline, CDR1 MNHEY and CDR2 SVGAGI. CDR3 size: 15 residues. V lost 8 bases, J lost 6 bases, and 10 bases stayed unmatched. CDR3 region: CASARGQGIFQPQHF. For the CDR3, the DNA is TGTGCCAGCGCTAGGGGACAGGGGATTTTTCAGCCCCAGCATTTT.

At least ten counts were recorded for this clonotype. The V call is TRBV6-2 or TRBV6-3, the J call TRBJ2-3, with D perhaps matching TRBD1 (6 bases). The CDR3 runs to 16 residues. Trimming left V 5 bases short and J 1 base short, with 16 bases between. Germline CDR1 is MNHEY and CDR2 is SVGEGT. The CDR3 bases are TGTGCCAGCAGTCCCCGACGGACAGTGGGCACAGATACGCAGTATTTT. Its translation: CASSPRRTVGTDTQYF.

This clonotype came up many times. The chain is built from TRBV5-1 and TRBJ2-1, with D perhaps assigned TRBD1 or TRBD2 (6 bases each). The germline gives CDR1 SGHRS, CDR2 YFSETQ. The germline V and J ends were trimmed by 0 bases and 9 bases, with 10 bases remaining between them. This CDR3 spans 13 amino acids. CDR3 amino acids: CASSLGGAGEQFF. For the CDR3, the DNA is TGCGCCAGCAGCTTGGGGGGGGCCGGTGAGCAGTTCTTC.

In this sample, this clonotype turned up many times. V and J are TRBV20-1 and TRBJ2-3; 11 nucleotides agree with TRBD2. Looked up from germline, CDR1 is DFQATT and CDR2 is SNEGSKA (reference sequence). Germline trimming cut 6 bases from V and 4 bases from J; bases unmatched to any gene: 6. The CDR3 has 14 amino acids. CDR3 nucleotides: TGCAGTGCCATACTAGCGGGAGCTCCAGATACGCAGTATTTT. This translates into CSAILAGAPDTQYF.

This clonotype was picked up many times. The CDR3 DNA sequence: TGTGCCAGCAGCTTACCGGCACGTAGCAATCAGCCCCAGCATTTT. Translating gives CASSLPARSNQPQHF. This rearrangement joins TRBV7-8 to TRBJ1-5; D gene uncertain. V shed 2 bases and J shed 0 bases, with 8 bases lying between them. In germline, CDR1 is SGHVS, CDR2 FQNEAQ. This CDR3 comprises 15 residues.

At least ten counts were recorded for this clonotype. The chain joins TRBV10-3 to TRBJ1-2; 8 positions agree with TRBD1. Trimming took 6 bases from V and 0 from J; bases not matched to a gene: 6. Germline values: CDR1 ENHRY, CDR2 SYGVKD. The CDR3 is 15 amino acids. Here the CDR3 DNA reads TGTGCCATCAGGGCAGAACAGGGGGCTAACTATGGCTACACCTTC. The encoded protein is CAIRAEQGANYGYTF.

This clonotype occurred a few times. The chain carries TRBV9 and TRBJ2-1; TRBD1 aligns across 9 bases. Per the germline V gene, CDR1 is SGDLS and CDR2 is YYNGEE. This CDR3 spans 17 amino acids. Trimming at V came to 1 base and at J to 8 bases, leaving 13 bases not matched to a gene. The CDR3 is CASSVRQGGDYIDEQFF. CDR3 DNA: TGTGCCAGCAGCGTAAGACAGGGGGGTGATTACATCGATGAGCAGTTCTTC.

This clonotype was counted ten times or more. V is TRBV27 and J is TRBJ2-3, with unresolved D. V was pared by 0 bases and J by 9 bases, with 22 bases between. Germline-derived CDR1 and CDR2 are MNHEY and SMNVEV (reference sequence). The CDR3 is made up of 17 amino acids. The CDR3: CASSLSPLLAFDDTQYF. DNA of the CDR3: TGTGCCAGCAGTTTATCCCCCTTGCTGGCTTTCGACGACACGCAGTATTTT.

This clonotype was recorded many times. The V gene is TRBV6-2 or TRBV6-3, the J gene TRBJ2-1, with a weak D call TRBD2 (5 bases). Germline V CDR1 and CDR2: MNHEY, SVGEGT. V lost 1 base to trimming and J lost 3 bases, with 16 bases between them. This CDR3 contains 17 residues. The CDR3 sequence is CASSYFPGSGNYNEQFF. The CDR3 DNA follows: TGTGCCAGCAGTTACTTTCCGGGGAGCGGAAACTACAATGAGCAGTTCTTC.

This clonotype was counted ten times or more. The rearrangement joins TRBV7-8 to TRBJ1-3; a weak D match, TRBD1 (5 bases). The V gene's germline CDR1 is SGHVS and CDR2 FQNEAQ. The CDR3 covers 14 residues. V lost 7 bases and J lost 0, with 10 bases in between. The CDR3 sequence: CASTLGLSGNTIYF. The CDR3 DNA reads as TGTGCCAGCACCCTGGGACTCTCTGGAAACACCATATATTTT.

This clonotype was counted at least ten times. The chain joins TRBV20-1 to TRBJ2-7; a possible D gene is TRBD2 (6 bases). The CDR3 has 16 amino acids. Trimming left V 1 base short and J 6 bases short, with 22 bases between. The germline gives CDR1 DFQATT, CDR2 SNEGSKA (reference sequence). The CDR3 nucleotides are TGCAGTGCTAGAGTTCTGGGCGGGAATACCGGGCTCGAGCAGTACTTC. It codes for CSARVLGGNTGLEQYF.

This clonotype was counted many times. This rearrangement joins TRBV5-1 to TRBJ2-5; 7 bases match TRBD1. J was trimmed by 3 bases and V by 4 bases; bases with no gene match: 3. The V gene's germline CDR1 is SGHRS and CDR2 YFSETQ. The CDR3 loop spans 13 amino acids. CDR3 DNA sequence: TGCGCCAGCAGCCCTACAGGGGAAGAGACCCAGTACTTC. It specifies CASSPTGEETQYF.

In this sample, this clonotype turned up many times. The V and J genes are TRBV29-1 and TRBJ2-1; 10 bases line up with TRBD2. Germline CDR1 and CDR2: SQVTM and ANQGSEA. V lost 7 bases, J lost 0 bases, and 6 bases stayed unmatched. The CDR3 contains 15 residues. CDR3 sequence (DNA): TGCAGCGGATATAAGCGGGGGGGCTCCTACAATGAGCAGTTCTTC. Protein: CSGYKRGGSYNEQFF.

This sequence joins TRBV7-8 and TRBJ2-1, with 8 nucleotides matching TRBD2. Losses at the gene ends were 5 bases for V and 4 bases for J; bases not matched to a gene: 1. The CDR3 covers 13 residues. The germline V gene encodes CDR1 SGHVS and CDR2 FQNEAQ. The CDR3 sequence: CASSTSGYNEQFF. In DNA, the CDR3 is TGTGCCAGCAGCACTAGCGGATACAATGAGCAGTTCTTC.